These 27 T cell receptor beta chains came from one sample sequenced in a study of cytomegalovirus exposure and HLA in healthy donors. Amplification used 60 Vbeta primers and 13 Jbeta primers. Clones were sequenced by immunoSEQ multiplex PCR, and TCRdb holds only the in-frame ones, with some missing. The sample includes about 130,000 clones, 76% of them seen just once. Sample: PBMCs. These TCRs come from a female donor in good health and CMV-seropositive.

This clone occurred a few times. This chain uses TRBV9 with TRBJ1-1; D is perhaps TRBD1 (6 bases). Germline loops: CDR1 SGDLS, CDR2 YYNGEE. This CDR3 spans 16 amino acids. The V end lost 0 bases, the J end lost 4 bases, and 16 bases lay between the germline ends. The CDR3 DNA sequence: TGTGCCAGCAGCGTAGGGCTCAGGGGAGAGCGCACTGAAGCTTTCTTT. Translation gives CASSVGLRGERTEAFF. Looking up the rest from reference TRBV9 and TRBJ1-1 gives the full variable domain: DSGVTQTPKHLITATGQRVTLRCSPRSGDLSVYWYQQSLDQGLQFLIQYYNGEERAKGNILERFSAQQFPDLHSELNLSSLELGDSALYFCASSVGLRGERTEAFFGQGTRLTVV.

V usage is TRBV4-1 and J usage is TRBJ2-3; 9 bases agree with TRBD2. J gave up 2 bases and V 1 base, and 4 bases lay outside the gene matches. CDR1 and CDR2 from the germline V gene are MGHRA and YSYEKL. The CDR3 consists of 16 residues. Here the CDR3 DNA reads TGCGCCAGCAGCCAAGTAGCGGGAGAGCCCACAGATACGCAGTATTTT. This encodes CASSQVAGEPTDTQYF.

This clone was seen only a few times. The CDR3 reads CASSPRGAGANVLTF. The CDR3 bases are TGTGCCAGCAGTCCCAGGGGGGCTGGGGCCAACGTCCTGACTTTC. The rearrangement uses TRBV7-3 and TRBJ2-6, with a weak D call TRBD1 (7 bases). The germline V gene has CDR1 SGHTA and CDR2 FQGTGA. V was clipped by 6 bases and J by 2 bases, with 11 bases between them. The CDR3 loop spans 15 amino acids.

The gene calls are TRBV5-1 and TRBJ2-1, with 7 bases aligning to TRBD1. The CDR3 extends over 17 amino acids. Losses at the gene ends were 0 bases for V and 1 base for J; bases not matched to a gene: 7. Germline V CDR1 and CDR2: SGHRS, YFSETQ. CDR3 region: CASSLGETGRSYNEQFF. The CDR3 nucleotides are TGCGCCAGCAGCTTGGGCGAGACAGGGAGATCCTACAATGAGCAGTTCTTC. The full variable domain, its missing parts supplied by reference TRBV5-1 and TRBJ2-1, is KAGVTQTPRYLIKTRGQQVTLSCSPISGHRSVSWYQQTPGQGLQFLFEYFSETQRNKGNFPGRFSGRQFSNSRSEMNVSTLELGDSALYLCASSLGETGRSYNEQFFGPGTRLTVL.

The V and J genes are TRBV5-1 and TRBJ1-2, with D tentatively TRBD1 (5 bases). V gave up 1 base and J gave up 7 bases, with 20 bases separating them. Per germline, CDR1 SGHRS and CDR2 YFSETQ. The length of the CDR3 is 16 residues. CDR3 loop: CASSLSLGRQGGGYTF. CDR3 sequence (DNA): TGCGCCAGCAGCTTGAGTTTGGGGCGGCAGGGCGGTGGCTACACCTTC. Looking up the rest from reference TRBV5-1 and TRBJ1-2 gives the full variable domain: KAGVTQTPRYLIKTRGQQVTLSCSPISGHRSVSWYQQTPGQGLQFLFEYFSETQRNKGNFPGRFSGRQFSNSRSEMNVSTLELGDSALYLCASSLSLGRQGGGYTFGSGTRLTVV.

The chain employs TRBV7-9 and TRBJ2-1; 11 bases align to TRBD2. Trimming removed 0 bases from V and 7 bases from J; junction bases left unmatched: 8. The CDR3 is 17 residues long. Germline values: CDR1 SEHNR, CDR2 FQNEAQ (reference sequence). The CDR3 region has the DNA TGTGCCAGCAGCTTAGCGGAACTAGCGGGAGCGGGGAATGAGCAGTTCTTC. The encoded protein is CASSLAELAGAGNEQFF.

The rearrangement uses TRBV28 and TRBJ2-7; 7 nucleotides line up with TRBD1. This CDR3 has 14 amino acids. V shed 8 bases, J shed 0 bases, and the junction held 7 bases outside the gene matches. The germline V gene encodes CDR1 MDHEN and CDR2 SYDVKM. The DNA of the CDR3 is TGTGCCAGCTGGAGGAGACAGGGCTCCTACGAGCAGTACTTC. As protein: CASWRRQGSYEQYF.

This clone was counted only a few times. J is TRBJ1-6 and V is TRBV7-8; D is uncertain. Germline V lookup: CDR1 SGHVS, CDR2 FQNEAQ. This CDR3 contains 12 residues. Trimming removed 4 bases at V and 11 bases at J, with 9 bases between. The CDR3 DNA is TGTGCCAGCAGCTGGGAGAGACCACCCCTCCACTTT. This translates into CASSWERPPLHF.

V is TRBV1 and J is TRBJ1-5. TRBV1 counts as a pseudogene. CDR3 length: 19 amino acids. CDR3 bases: TGCACCAGCAGCCAAGACGTAGCGAAAAGGAAATATAGCAATCAGCCCCAGCATTTT. Translation: CTSSQDVAKRKYSNQPQHF.

This chain links TRBV7-6 with TRBJ2-1, with TRBD2 identical over 8 bases. Per the germline V gene, CDR1 is SGHVS and CDR2 is FNYEAQ. Losses at the gene ends were 5 bases for V and 6 bases for J; bases not matched to a gene: 3. The CDR3 is 13 residues long. CDR3 nucleotide sequence: TGTGCCAGCAGCGTGAGCGGGAGCAATGAGCAGTTCTTC. Translation gives CASSVSGSNEQFF.

The chain uses TRBV4-1 and TRBJ2-5; 9 bases fit TRBD1. The better agreement between TRBJ2-7 and the DNA end casts doubt on the J call. The CDR3 has 15 residues. Germline V gene lookup returns CDR1 MGHRA and CDR2 YSYEKL. The chain's CDR3 is CASSQTGTGIHEQYF. In DNA form, the CDR3 reads TGCGCCAGCAGCCAGACCGGGACAGGGATACACGAGCAGTACTTC.

CDR3 in DNA: TGTGCCGGGACAGAGACGAACACCGGGGAGCTGTTTTTT. This gives the protein CAGTETNTGELFF. The V call is TRBV6-1, the J call TRBJ2-2; 7 bases match TRBD1. The CDR3 is made up of 13 amino acids. The germline CDR1 and CDR2 sequences are MNHNS and SASEGT. The V and J ends lost 11 bases and 0 bases, in that order; junction bases with no gene match: 3.

This clone was detected only once. For the CDR3, the DNA is TGTGCCAGCAAATACGGAGACAGGGATTACAATGAGCAGTTCTTC. This codes for CASKYGDRDYNEQFF. The genes are TRBV6-5 and TRBJ2-1; TRBD1 matches at 7 bases. Losses at the gene ends were 7 bases for V and 4 bases for J; bases not matched to a gene: 10. CDR3 length equals 15 residues. Germline CDR1 MNHEY, CDR2 SVGAGI.

This clone was seen a handful of times. V gene TRBV5-8 combines with J gene TRBJ1-2; the D is unclear. The ends were cut back, 1 base at V and 9 bases at J, with 19 bases in the middle. Germline assignment: CDR1 SGHTS and CDR2 YDEGEE. The CDR3 is 15 residues long. CDR3 coding DNA: TGTGCCAGCAGCTTGTCCGGCGGTCGGCTCATTAGCTACACCTTC. Protein product: CASSLSGGRLISYTF.

The chain links TRBV30 to TRBJ1-1; weak D call: TRBD1 (5 bases). The CDR3 runs to 13 residues. Trimming pared 5 bases from V and 0 bases from J, leaving 10 bases between. The germline V gene has CDR1 GTSNPN and CDR2 SVGIG (reference sequence). In DNA, the CDR3 is TGTGCCTGGGCTGACAGCATGAACACTGAAGCTTTCTTT. It translates to CAWADSMNTEAFF.

In regard to this clone: At one of its ends the junction is not consistent with the germline gene, which may arise from a read error. This sequence joins TRBV7-2 and TRBJ1-2; D remains unclear. The CDR3 is 11 amino acids. Germline assignment: CDR1 SGHTA and CDR2 FQGNSA. The CDR3 DNA reads TGTGCCAGCAGCTTAGACAGCCTAAGAGTCTTC. This encodes CASSLDSLRVF.

The rearrangement uses TRBV18 and TRBJ2-7, with D unresolved. The germline V and J ends were trimmed by 1 base and 7 bases, with 11 bases remaining between them. The CDR3 is 13 residues long. Germline V gene sequence: CDR1 KGHSH, CDR2 LQKENI. In DNA form, the CDR3 reads TGTGCCAGCTCACCACGCCCCCCGGAGGAGCAGTACTTC. It specifies CASSPRPPEEQYF.

The CDR3 sequence is CASSSPADRGHYEQYF. The CDR3, as DNA: TGTGCCAGCTCCTCCCCGGCGGACAGGGGCCACTACGAGCAGTACTTC. The chain links TRBV11-2 to TRBJ2-7; 9 bases align to TRBD1. From germline, CDR1 is SGHAT and CDR2 FQNNGV. J gave up 3 bases and V 8 bases, and 14 bases lay outside the gene matches. This CDR3 spans 16 amino acids.

The chain has TRBV11-2 and TRBJ2-1; D call uncertain. Between the trimmed V and J ends, which lost 0 bases and 9 bases, there was a span of 3 bases. The CDR3 has 11 amino acids. CDR1 SGHAT and CDR2 FQNNGV come from the germline V gene. CDR3 amino acids: CASSLELEQFF. CDR3 sequence (DNA): TGTGCCAGCAGCTTAGAACTTGAGCAGTTCTTC.

V usage is TRBV18 and J usage is TRBJ2-2; 8 positions match TRBD1. Germline V gene lookup returns CDR1 KGHSH and CDR2 LQKENI. The length of the CDR3 is 16 residues. V lost 4 bases, J lost 0 bases, and 4 bases stayed unmatched. The CDR3 bases are TGTGCCAGCTCACGACAACAGGGGGCGAACACCGGGGAGCTGTTTTTT. Its protein product is CASSRQQGANTGELFF.

This clone was observed a handful of times. The CDR3 loop is CASSQGDRGRPTNYGYTF. The CDR3 DNA reads as TGCGCCAGCAGCCAGGGGGACAGGGGGCGACCTACGAACTATGGCTACACCTTC. The chain combines TRBV4-1 with TRBJ1-2, with 12 positions matching TRBD1. CDR3 length equals 18 residues. Germline loops: CDR1 MGHRA, CDR2 YSYEKL. V trimming: 3 bases; J trimming: 2 bases; junction bases outside the gene matches: 10.

This chain joins TRBV28 and TRBJ1-4, with 7 positions matching TRBD1. V lost 5 bases to trimming and J lost 3 bases; unmatched junction nucleotides: 6. Germline V lookup: CDR1 MDHEN, CDR2 SYDVKM. The length of the CDR3 is 15 residues. CDR3 bases: TGTGCCAGCAGTCTTGGGCAGGGGGCTAATGAAAAACTGTTTTTT. Amino acid sequence: CASSLGQGANEKLFF.

The V and J genes are TRBV4-2 and TRBJ2-5; TRBD2 aligns across 9 bases. Trimming removed 1 base from V and 5 bases from J; junction bases left unmatched: 14. The CDR3 length is 18 residues. Looked up from germline, CDR1 is LGHNA and CDR2 is YNFKEQ. CDR3 sequence: CASSQVGVAGEVGETQYF. The CDR3 region has the DNA TGTGCCAGCAGCCAAGTAGGGGTAGCGGGAGAGGTGGGTGAGACCCAGTACTTC.

The CDR3 nucleotides read TGTGCCAGCAGCTACGACGGGGATAACTATGGCTACACCTTC. This sequence encodes CASSYDGDNYGYTF. The V call is TRBV5-5, the J call TRBJ1-2; the D is unclear. Per the germline V gene, CDR1 is SGHKS and CDR2 is YYEKEE (reference sequence). The CDR3 is made up of 14 amino acids. The V gene lost 3 bases and the J gene lost 1 base, with 10 bases spanning the gap.

The J gene is TRBJ2-2, the V gene TRBV9, with D unclear. V was pared by 0 bases and J by 6 bases, with 12 bases between. CDR3 length: 15 amino acids. Germline V gene lookup returns CDR1 SGDLS and CDR2 YYNGEE. CDR3: CASSVDGFTAGELFF. Here the CDR3 DNA reads TGTGCCAGCAGCGTAGACGGGTTTACGGCCGGGGAGCTGTTTTTT.

The rearrangement links TRBV7-9 to TRBJ2-3; 9 bases match TRBD1. Trimming removed 1 base from V and 2 bases from J; junction bases left unmatched: 1. Germline lookup yields CDR1 SEHNR and CDR2 FQNEAQ (reference sequence). The CDR3 runs 15 residues. The CDR3 sequence: CASSLGQGVTDTQYF. The CDR3 nucleotides are TGTGCCAGCAGCTTAGGACAGGGGGTCACAGATACGCAGTATTTT. The entire variable domain, with the rest obtained from reference TRBV7-9 and TRBJ2-3, is as follows: DTGVSQNPRHKITKRGQNVTFRCDPISEHNRLYWYRQTLGQGPEFLTYFQNEAQLEKSRLLSDRFSAERPKGSFSTLEIQRTEQGDSAMYLCASSLGQGVTDTQYFGPGTRLTVL.

This chain connects TRBV18 to TRBJ1-2, with TRBD1 matching 7 bases. Germline V lookup: CDR1 KGHSH, CDR2 LQKENI. The ends lost 5 bases at V and 6 bases at J; junction bases unmatched: 3. CDR3 length: 12 residues. CDR3 DNA: TGTGCCAGCTCAGACAGGGTCGATGGCTACACCTTC. Encoded protein: CASSDRVDGYTF.